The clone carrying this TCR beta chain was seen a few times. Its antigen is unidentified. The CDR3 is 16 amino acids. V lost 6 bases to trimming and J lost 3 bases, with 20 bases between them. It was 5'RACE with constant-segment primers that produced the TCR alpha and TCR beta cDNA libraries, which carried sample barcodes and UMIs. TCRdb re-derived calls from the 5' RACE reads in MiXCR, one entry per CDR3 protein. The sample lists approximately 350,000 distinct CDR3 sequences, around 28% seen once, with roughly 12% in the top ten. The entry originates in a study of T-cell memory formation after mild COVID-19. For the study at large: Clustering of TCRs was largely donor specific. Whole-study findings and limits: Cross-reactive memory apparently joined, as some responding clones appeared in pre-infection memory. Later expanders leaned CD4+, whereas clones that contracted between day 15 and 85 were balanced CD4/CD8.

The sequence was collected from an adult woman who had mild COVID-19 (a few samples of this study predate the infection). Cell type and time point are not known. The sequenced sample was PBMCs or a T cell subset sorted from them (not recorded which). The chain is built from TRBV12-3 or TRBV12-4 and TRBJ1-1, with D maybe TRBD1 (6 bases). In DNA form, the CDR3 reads TGTGCCAGCAGACCTCCCCTAGGACGGACAGACACTGAAGCTTTCTTT. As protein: CASRPPLGRTDTEAFF.